The 21 T cell receptor beta chains reported below all come from one sample, sequenced in a study of blood T cell repertoires in COVID-19. Some clones are missing from TCRdb's copy, which holds only in-frame ones; the method was immunoSEQ multiplex PCR. The sample lists hundreds of thousands of clones; 88% were seen once. The sequencing input was peripheral blood. The receptors stem from a woman in her thirties with COVID-19, enrolled during active disease.

This sequence joins TRBV11-2 and TRBJ2-7; possible D gene TRBD1, 5 bases. The CDR3 is made up of 15 amino acids. The V end lost 1 base, the J end lost 0 bases, and 10 bases lay between the germline ends. CDR1 is SGHAT and CDR2 is FQNNGV in the germline V gene. CDR3 sequence reads: CASSLGTLSSYEQYF. The CDR3, as DNA: TGTGCCAGCAGCTTAGGGACACTGAGCTCCTACGAGCAGTACTTC.

The J gene is TRBJ1-4, the V gene TRBV5-1, with D possibly being TRBD1 (5 bases). This CDR3 is 14 amino acids long. Germline lookup yields CDR1 SGHRS and CDR2 YFSETQ. Trimming removed 4 bases at V and 6 bases at J, with 13 bases between. The CDR3 DNA follows: TGCGCCAGCAGCGATGACAGAACAGATGAAAAACTGTTTTTT. It codes for CASSDDRTDEKLFF. Filled out from reference TRBV5-1 and TRBJ1-4, the complete variable domain reads KAGVTQTPRYLIKTRGQQVTLSCSPISGHRSVSWYQQTPGQGLQFLFEYFSETQRNKGNFPGRFSGRQFSNSRSEMNVSTLELGDSALYLCASSDDRTDEKLFFGSGTQLSVL.

This clone came up a few times. The rearrangement uses TRBV5-1 and TRBJ2-5, with 14 bases matching TRBD2. The V segment lost 4 bases and the J segment 5 bases; nucleotides outside the gene matches: 13. The CDR3 is 18 amino acids. In germline, CDR1 is SGHRS, CDR2 YFSETQ. CDR3 amino acids: CASSGTTGLAGGGETQYF. The CDR3 nucleotides are TGCGCCAGCAGCGGAACGACCGGACTAGCGGGAGGAGGGGAGACCCAGTACTTC.

This clone was detected a few times. The J gene is TRBJ1-4, the V gene TRBV5-1; tentative D call: TRBD1 (6 bases). Per germline, CDR1 SGHRS and CDR2 YFSETQ. V was trimmed by 2 bases and J by 8 bases, leaving 31 bases between them. The CDR3 is 20 amino acids. The CDR3 spells CASSFGVGGSQTTIREKLFF. For the CDR3, the DNA is TGCGCCAGCAGCTTCGGGGTAGGGGGATCTCAAACTACCATTCGGGAAAAACTGTTTTTT.

For the CDR3, the DNA is TGTGCCAGCAGCCCGGACGGAGGAGGGGAGCAGTTCTTC. It translates to CASSPDGGGEQFF. The chain recombines TRBV5-4 with TRBJ2-1; possibly TRBD2 for D (6 bases). The germline V gene encodes CDR1 SGHNT and CDR2 YYREEE (reference sequence). Trimming took off 4 bases at V and 10 bases at J, with 15 bases between the two ends. This CDR3 region has 13 residues. Looking up the rest from reference TRBV5-4 and TRBJ2-1 gives the full variable domain: ETGVTQSPTHLIKTRGQQVTLRCSSQSGHNTVSWYQQALGQGPQFIFQYYREEENGRGNFPPRFSGLQFPNYSSELNVNALELDDSALYLCASSPDGGGEQFFGPGTRLTVL.

This clone was counted a single time. The V and J genes are TRBV18 and TRBJ1-1; 9 positions agree with TRBD1. The CDR3 length is 15 residues. Germline assignment: CDR1 KGHSH and CDR2 LQKENI. Trimming removed 6 bases from V and 1 base from J; junction bases left unmatched: 6. CDR3 residues: CASSRTGDGNTEAFF. For the CDR3, the DNA is TGTGCCAGCTCCAGGACAGGGGATGGGAACACTGAAGCTTTCTTT.

This sequence joins TRBV5-5 and TRBJ2-7; TRBD1 agrees at 9 bases. Trimming at V came to 4 bases and at J to 2 bases, leaving 4 bases not matched to a gene. Looked up from germline, CDR1 is SGHKS and CDR2 is YYEKEE (reference sequence). The CDR3 is made up of 14 amino acids. In DNA form, the CDR3 reads TGTGCCAGCAGCATCCGGGACAGGGCCTACGAGCAGTACTTC. It translates to CASSIRDRAYEQYF.

This clone was counted once. J is TRBJ2-6 and V is TRBV3-1 (or the pseudogene TRBV3-2); TRBD2 agrees at 7 bases. The V and J ends lost 4 bases and 0 bases, in that order; junction bases with no gene match: 6. The V gene's germline CDR1 is LGHDT and CDR2 YNNKEL (reference sequence). This CDR3 is 17 amino acids long. CDR3 nucleotides: TGTGCCAGCAGCCCAACCGGGGGGAGCTCTGGGGCCAACGTCCTGACTTTC. The encoded protein is CASSPTGGSSGANVLTF.

V gene TRBV27 combines with J gene TRBJ2-2; TRBD1 matches at 7 bases. Germline V lookup: CDR1 MNHEY, CDR2 SMNVEV (reference sequence). This CDR3 spans 15 amino acids. Trimming took 5 bases from V and 6 from J; bases not matched to a gene: 9. CDR3 sequence reads: CASSPGTALPGELFF. CDR3 DNA: TGTGCCAGCAGTCCGGGGACAGCCCTCCCCGGGGAGCTGTTTTTT.

CDR3 protein: CASSLDTWAPQHF. CDR3 in DNA: TGTGCCAGCAGCTTAGATACGTGGGCGCCCCAGCATTTT. This chain links TRBV11-2 with TRBJ1-5; D is undetermined. The CDR3 runs 13 residues. V lost 0 bases and J 9 bases, leaving 9 bases between the germline ends. Germline lookup yields CDR1 SGHAT and CDR2 FQNNGV.

The chain is built from TRBV5-1 and TRBJ2-2; possibly TRBD2 for D (5 bases). There are 15 residues in the CDR3. CDR1 SGHRS and CDR2 YFSETQ come from the germline V gene. Trimming took off 0 bases at V and 7 bases at J, with 13 bases between the two ends. The CDR3 region has the DNA TGCGCCAGCAGCTTGGATGGGAGTGTCGGCGGGGAGCTGTTTTTT. As protein: CASSLDGSVGGELFF.

This clone was recorded only once. The CDR3 is CASSVGGIQATPNYGYTF. Here the CDR3 DNA reads TGTGCCAGCAGCGTAGGGGGTATACAGGCCACACCTAACTATGGCTACACCTTC. This chain connects TRBV9 to TRBJ1-2, with TRBD1 as a possible D gene (5 bases). Germline assignment: CDR1 SGDLS and CDR2 YYNGEE. The CDR3 is 18 residues long. Trimming stripped 0 bases from V and 0 bases from J, with 18 bases between.

This chain joins TRBV9 and TRBJ2-2; perhaps TRBD2 as D (6 bases). In germline, CDR1 is SGDLS, CDR2 YYNGEE. The CDR3 has 15 residues. V was clipped by 3 bases and J by 0 bases, with 9 bases between them. Here the CDR3 reads CASSALASNTGELFF. In DNA form, the CDR3 reads TGTGCCAGCAGCGCTCTAGCGTCGAACACCGGGGAGCTGTTTTTT.

In this sample, this clone turned up once. The genes are TRBV7-3 and TRBJ2-5; 10 bases align to TRBD2. From germline, CDR1 is SGHTA and CDR2 FQGTGA. The V segment lost 6 bases and the J segment 5 bases; nucleotides outside the gene matches: 9. The CDR3 consists of 15 residues. The CDR3 DNA is TGTGCCAGCAGTCCAGCGGGAGGGGCAGGGGAGACCCAGTACTTC. It codes for CASSPAGGAGETQYF.

The chain has TRBV7-2 and TRBJ1-5; 11 nucleotides line up with TRBD1. Trimming removed 5 bases from V and 6 bases from J; junction bases left unmatched: 9. This CDR3 has 16 residues. Per germline, CDR1 SGHTA and CDR2 FQGNSA. DNA of the CDR3: TGTGCCAGCAGCGATAGGGACAGGGGGTCAAGTCAGCCCCAGCATTTT. Translation gives CASSDRDRGSSQPQHF.

The rearrangement joins TRBV12-3 or TRBV12-4 to TRBJ1-5; no clear D. This CDR3 has 11 amino acids. V dropped 1 base and J dropped 15 bases, with 10 bases sitting between them. CDR3 sequence reads: CASSLVRIMHF. The CDR3, as DNA: TGTGCCAGCAGTTTAGTTAGAATTATGCATTTT.

This chain uses TRBV19 with TRBJ2-3, with 7 bases aligning to TRBD2. V shed 5 bases, J shed 8 bases, and the junction held 16 bases outside the gene matches. There are 16 residues in the CDR3. Looked up from germline, CDR1 is LNHDA and CDR2 is SQIVND (reference sequence). DNA for the CDR3: TGTGCCAGTAGTCCGCGAGGTAGCGGGCTATTGACTACGCAGTATTTT. Translating gives CASSPRGSGLLTTQYF.

CDR3: CASSLRTGGEGEAFF. The CDR3, as DNA: TGCGCCAGCAGCTTGAGGACAGGGGGCGAGGGTGAAGCTTTCTTT. The rearrangement joins TRBV5-1 to TRBJ1-1; 11 nucleotides align to TRBD1. This CDR3 contains 15 residues. CDR1 is SGHRS and CDR2 is YFSETQ in the germline V gene. J was trimmed by 7 bases and V by 1 base; bases with no gene match: 6.

The CDR3 loop is CASSYDSTGDETQYF. CDR3 DNA: TGTGCCAGCAGTTACGATTCGACAGGAGATGAGACCCAGTACTTC. The V call is TRBV6-2 or TRBV6-3, the J call TRBJ2-5, with D maybe TRBD1 (6 bases). This CDR3 comprises 15 residues. V lost 2 bases to trimming and J lost 5 bases, with 15 bases between them. CDR1 and CDR2 from the germline V gene are MNHEY and SVGEGT.

This chain connects TRBV4-1 to TRBJ2-6; tentatively, D is TRBD2 (7 bases). Germline V gene sequence: CDR1 MGHRA, CDR2 YSYEKL. The CDR3 is 19 residues long. V was pared by 0 bases and J by 0 bases, with 15 bases between. The CDR3 loop reads CASSQDPSGGNSGANVLTF. The CDR3 DNA reads TGCGCCAGCAGCCAAGATCCTTCGGGGGGCAACTCTGGGGCCAACGTCCTGACTTTC.

This clone was detected only once. The chain uses TRBV3-1 (or the pseudogene TRBV3-2) and TRBJ2-1, with 11 bases aligning to TRBD2. This CDR3 is built from 17 residues. Germline lookup yields CDR1 LGHDT and CDR2 YNNKEL (reference sequence). V trimming: 1 base; J trimming: 7 bases; junction bases outside the gene matches: 9. The CDR3 DNA reads TGTGCCAGCAGCCAAGTTATGACTAGCGGGGCCGGAAATGAGCAGTTCTTC. Encoded protein: CASSQVMTSGAGNEQFF.